This T cell receptor beta chain was observed in a study of control samples from healthy donors and cancer patients. The CDR3 consists of 11 residues. Per the germline V gene, CDR1 is MRHNA and CDR2 is SNTAGT. V was pared by 5 bases and J by 4 bases, with 5 bases between. The assay was immunoSEQ multiplex PCR, and TCRdb's table has in-frame clones only and misses some. Here the sample spans over 100,000 clones, 85% to 90% being singletons. The receptor was derived from a woman in her fifties or sixties in good health. This chain connects TRBV6-4 to TRBJ1-2; D gene ambiguous. The material sequenced was blood. The CDR3 region is CASSFIYGYTF. CDR3 DNA: TGTGCCAGCAGTTTCATCTATGGCTACACCTTC.